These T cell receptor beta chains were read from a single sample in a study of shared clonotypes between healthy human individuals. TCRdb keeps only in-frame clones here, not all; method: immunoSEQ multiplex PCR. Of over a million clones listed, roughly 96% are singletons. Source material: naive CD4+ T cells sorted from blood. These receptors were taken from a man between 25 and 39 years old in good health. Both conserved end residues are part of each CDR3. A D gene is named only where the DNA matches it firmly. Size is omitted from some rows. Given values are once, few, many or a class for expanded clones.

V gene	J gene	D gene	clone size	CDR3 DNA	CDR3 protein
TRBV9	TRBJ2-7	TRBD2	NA	TGTGCCAGCAGCCAATCGGGACTAGCGGCGACCTACGAGCAGTACTTC	CASSQSGLAATYEQYF
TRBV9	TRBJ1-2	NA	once	TGTGCCAGCAGCGTAGCGTTTTATGGCTACACCTTC	CASSVAFYGYTF
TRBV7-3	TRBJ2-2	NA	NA	TGTGCCAGCAGCTTATTAGGGGTTGGCACCGGGGAGCTGTTTTTT	CASSLLGVGTGELFF
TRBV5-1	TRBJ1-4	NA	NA	TGCGCCAGCAGCCAACGGCCTCCGGTGGGAGGAAATGAAAAACTGTTTTTT	CASSQRPPVGGNEKLFF
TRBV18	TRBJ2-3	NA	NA	TGTGCCAGCTCACCAGACCACACAGATACGCAGTATTTT	CASSPDHTDTQYF
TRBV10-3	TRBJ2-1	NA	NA	TGTGCCATCCGCGGCCAGTACAATGAGCAGTTCTTC	CAIRGQYNEQFF
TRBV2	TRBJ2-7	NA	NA	TGTGCCAGCAGTGGAGGGCTATACGAGCAGTACTTC	CASSGGLYEQYF
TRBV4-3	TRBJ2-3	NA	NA	TGCGCCAGCAGCCAAGGTGTTAGTGACACAGATACGCAGTATTTT	CASSQGVSDTDTQYF
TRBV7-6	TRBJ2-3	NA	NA	TGTGCCAGCAGCTTAATTTTAGATACGCAGTATTTT	CASSLILDTQYF
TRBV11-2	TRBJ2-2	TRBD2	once	TGTGCCAGCAGCTTAGTGGCGGGAGCGGCCGGGGAGCTGTTTTTT	CASSLVAGAAGELFF
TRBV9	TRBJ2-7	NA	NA	TGTGCCAGCAGCGTCGCGGGATCCTACGAGCAGTACTTC	CASSVAGSYEQYF
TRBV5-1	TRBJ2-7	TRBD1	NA	TGCGCCAGCATCAGTGGTCCGCGGGACAGGGGAGAGCAGTACTTC	CASISGPRDRGEQYF
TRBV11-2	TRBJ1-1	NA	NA	TGTGCCAGCAGCATCAGGGGTAGCACTGAAGCTTTCTTT	CASSIRGSTEAFF
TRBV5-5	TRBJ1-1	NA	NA	TGTGCCAGCAGCTTGGATCCGGCCTACAACACTGAAGCTTTCTTT	CASSLDPAYNTEAFF
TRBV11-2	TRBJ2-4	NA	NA	TGTGCCAGCAGCTTAGGAAGCAAAAACATTCAGTACTTC	CASSLGSKNIQYF
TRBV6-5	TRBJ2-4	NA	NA	TGTGCCAGCAGTTATGTATGGGGGGCCAAAAACATTCAGTACTTC	CASSYVWGAKNIQYF
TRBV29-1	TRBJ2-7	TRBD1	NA	TGCAGCGTTCGGACAGGGAGGCGTCGGGCGCAATCCTACGAGCAGTACTTC	CSVRTGRRRAQSYEQYF
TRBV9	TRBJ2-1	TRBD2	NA	TGTGCCAGCAGCCCCCGGACTAGCGGGAGGTACAATGAGCAGTTCTTC	CASSPRTSGRYNEQFF
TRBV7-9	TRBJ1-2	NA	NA	TGTGCCAGCAGCCTTATTTCGGGAGCGAACTATGGCTACACCTTC	CASSLISGANYGYTF
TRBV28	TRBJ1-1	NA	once	TGTGCCAGCAGTCCCATATTGGGTGACTCAGCTTTCTTT	CASSPILGDSAFF
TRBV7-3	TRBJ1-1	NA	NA	TGTGCCAGCAGCTTAGAGACGAGCACTGAAGCTTTCTTT	CASSLETSTEAFF
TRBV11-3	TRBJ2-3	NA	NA	TGTGCCAGCAGCTTTGAGCCTTTTGATACGCAGTATTTT	CASSFEPFDTQYF
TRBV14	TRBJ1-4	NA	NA	TGTGCCAGCAGCCAAGTCGCCGACAGCTATGAAAAACTGTTTTTT	CASSQVADSYEKLFF
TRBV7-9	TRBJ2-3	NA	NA	TGTGCCAGCAGCCCCGGTGGAGATACGCAGTATTTT	CASSPGGDTQYF
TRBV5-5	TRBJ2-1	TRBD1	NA	TGTGCCAGCAGCTTGGCGGGACAGGTCTACAATGAGCAGTTCTTC	CASSLAGQVYNEQFF
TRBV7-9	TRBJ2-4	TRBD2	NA	TGTGCCAGCAGCATTAGCGGGAGTCAGAAAAACATTCAGTACTTC	CASSISGSQKNIQYF
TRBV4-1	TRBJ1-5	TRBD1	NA	TGCGCCAGCAGCCACAGGACAGGGTTGGGTCAGCCCCAGCATTTT	CASSHRTGLGQPQHF
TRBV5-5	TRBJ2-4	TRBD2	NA	TGTGCCAGCAGCCTGGTTGGGGCGCCCGGGAGGGACATTCAGTACTTC	CASSLVGAPGRDIQYF
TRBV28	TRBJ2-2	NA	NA	TGTGCCAGCAGTTTAGTTGTGGGGGAGCTGTTTTTT	CASSLVVGELFF
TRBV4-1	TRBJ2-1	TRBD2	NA	TGCGCCAGCAGTTACCACCTCGTAAAAGACGGGAGGGCTGGCAATGAGCAGTTCTTC	CASSYHLVKDGRAGNEQFF
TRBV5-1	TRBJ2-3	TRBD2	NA	TGCGCCAGCAGCCCGCGGGAGCTGAAAAGCACAGATACGCAGTATTTT	CASSPRELKSTDTQYF
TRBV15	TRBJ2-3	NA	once	TGTGCCACCAGCAGAGATTCGAAGAGGGAGTCTAGCGCGTACACAGATACGCAGTATTTT	CATSRDSKRESSAYTDTQYF
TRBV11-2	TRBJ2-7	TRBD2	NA	TGTGCCAGCAGCTTAGGCCTAGCGGTCTACGAGCAGTACTTC	CASSLGLAVYEQYF
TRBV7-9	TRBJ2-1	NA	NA	TGTGCCAGCAGCCCCGGACAGTTGCAGTTCTTC	CASSPGQLQFF
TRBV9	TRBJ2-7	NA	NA	TGTGCCAGCAGTATGGGGGCTACTCGAAACTACGAGCAGTACTTC	CASSMGATRNYEQYF
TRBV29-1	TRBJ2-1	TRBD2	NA	TGCAGCGTTTCGGGGACTAGCGGGAGAGACTACAATGAGCAGTTCTTC	CSVSGTSGRDYNEQFF
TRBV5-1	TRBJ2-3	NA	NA	TGCGCCAGCAGCCCAGTGGTTAGGGACACAGATACGCAGTATTTT	CASSPVVRDTDTQYF
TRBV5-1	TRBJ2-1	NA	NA	TGCGCCAGCAGCTTTCTGGCGGGCTTAGGGAGTGAGCAGTTCTTC	CASSFLAGLGSEQFF
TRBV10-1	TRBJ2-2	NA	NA	TGCGCCAGCAGTGACAGGACCGCCGAATGGACCGGGGAGCTGTTTTTT	CASSDRTAEWTGELFF